The 4 T cell receptor beta chains reported below all come from one sample, sequenced in a study of shared clonotypes between healthy human individuals (dated by TCRdb to 2018 to 2021). Libraries were prepared through the immunoSEQ multiplex PCR assay. TCRdb obtained this table from immuneACCESS and retained in-frame rearrangements with V and J assigned. These tables miss some clones; where compared with another copy, unresolved V genes account for less than half of the shortfall, and the remainder is unexplained. The sample contains fewer than 2.5 million clones, under 95% of them found a single time. The biggest ten clones account for about 0.39% of the sample. The specimen was naive CD4+ T cells from PBMCs. The intended sense of this specimen's cell subset or site label: CD45RA+ positively selected. The receptor set was obtained from a man younger than 30 in good health. Some clones in this sample may be carry-over from other donors' samples.

The gene calls are TRBV6-1 and TRBJ2-5, with D possibly matching TRBD1 (6 bases). CDR3 size: 14 residues. In germline, CDR1 is MNHNS, CDR2 SASEGT. With 3 bases removed from V and 7 bases from J, the gap between germline ends came to 15 bases. The CDR3 is CASSEIQDSGTQYF. The CDR3 DNA reads TGTGCCAGCAGTGAGATTCAGGACAGCGGGACCCAGTACTTC.

The chain recombines TRBV27 with TRBJ2-7; 12 nucleotides line up with TRBD2. CDR1 is MNHEY and CDR2 is SMNVEV in the germline V gene (reference sequence). J lost 6 bases, V lost 5 bases, and 8 bases had no gene match. This CDR3 region has 15 residues. The CDR3 region has the DNA TGTGCCAGCAGTCTTCTAGCGGGAGGGCCCGGCGAGCAGTACTTC. Its protein product is CASSLLAGGPGEQYF.

The V call is TRBV28, the J call TRBJ2-1; D is possibly TRBD1 or TRBD2 (5 bases each). Germline CDR1 and CDR2: MDHEN and SYDVKM. The ends were cut back, 4 bases at V and 3 bases at J, with 16 bases in the middle. The length of the CDR3 is 16 residues. CDR3 sequence reads: CASSSYSGGNYNEQFF. In DNA, the CDR3 is TGTGCCAGCAGTTCGTACAGTGGGGGAAACTACAATGAGCAGTTCTTC.

The chain is built from TRBV5-1 and TRBJ2-7, with 12 bases matching TRBD2. J lost 4 bases, V lost 4 bases, and 9 bases had no gene match. The germline V gene has CDR1 SGHRS and CDR2 YFSETQ. The CDR3 is 16 amino acids. CDR3 in amino acids: CASSITGLAGSYEQYF. In DNA, the CDR3 is TGCGCCAGCAGCATCACTGGACTAGCGGGATCTTACGAGCAGTACTTC. Full variable domain (outside the CDR3, taken from reference TRBV5-1 and TRBJ2-7): KAGVTQTPRYLIKTRGQQVTLSCSPISGHRSVSWYQQTPGQGLQFLFEYFSETQRNKGNFPGRFSGRQFSNSRSEMNVSTLELGDSALYLCASSITGLAGSYEQYFGPGTRLTVT.